What follows are 4 T cell receptor beta chains derived from one specimen sequenced in a study of blood T cell repertoires in COVID-19 (dated by TCRdb to the early 2020s). The receptor library was made with the immunoSEQ multiplex PCR assay. TCRdb stores this immuneACCESS table with in-frame sequences only. Part of the clones is absent; in the studies checked, under half of the shortfall reflects unresolved V genes, and no reason is known for the rest. The sample table records about 140,000 clones; approximately 84% of these occur just once. In total, the top ten clones hold approximately 4% of the sample. Sequences were obtained from PBMCs or T cells enriched from blood (not recorded which). These receptors came from a man aged 50 or older in a cohort exposed to, infected with or recovered from COVID-19 (not recorded which).

The chain joins TRBV5-1 to TRBJ1-5, with D possibly TRBD1 on 6 matching bases. CDR1 is SGHRS, CDR2 YFSETQ, per germline. V lost 4 bases and J lost 7, with 12 bases in between. The CDR3 totals 13 residues. The CDR3 nucleotides are TGCGCCAGCAGCGAAACAGGGAAACAGCCCCAGCATTTT. Translated, it gives CASSETGKQPQHF.

CDR3 sequence (DNA): TGTGCCAGCACCCCAGGGGGCCCTGAAGCTTTCTTT. Residues: CASTPGGPEAFF. This chain connects TRBV6-5 to TRBJ1-1, with 8 bases lining up with TRBD1. This CDR3 has 12 amino acids. Germline CDR1 reads MNHEY; CDR2 reads SVGAGI. V dropped 7 bases and J dropped 6; count of bases not matched to a gene: 4.

The rearrangement joins TRBV6-2 or TRBV6-3 to TRBJ2-2; tentatively, D is TRBD2 (6 bases). Per germline, CDR1 MNHEY and CDR2 SVGEGT. V was cut by 5 bases and J by 5 bases, with 12 bases left in between. This CDR3 is 14 amino acids long. The CDR3 sequence: CASSRGLGTGELFF. The CDR3 bases are TGTGCCAGCAGTCGGGGACTGGGGACCGGGGAGCTGTTTTTT.

This clone was recorded only once. V gene TRBV9 combines with J gene TRBJ1-4, with D perhaps TRBD1 (6 bases). CDR3 length: 16 amino acids. Germline V lookup: CDR1 SGDLS, CDR2 YYNGEE. V was cut by 4 bases and J by 0 bases, with 13 bases left in between. The CDR3 here is CASSLSRGATNEKLFF. The CDR3 nucleotides are TGTGCCAGCAGCCTCAGCAGGGGAGCAACTAATGAAAAACTGTTTTTT.